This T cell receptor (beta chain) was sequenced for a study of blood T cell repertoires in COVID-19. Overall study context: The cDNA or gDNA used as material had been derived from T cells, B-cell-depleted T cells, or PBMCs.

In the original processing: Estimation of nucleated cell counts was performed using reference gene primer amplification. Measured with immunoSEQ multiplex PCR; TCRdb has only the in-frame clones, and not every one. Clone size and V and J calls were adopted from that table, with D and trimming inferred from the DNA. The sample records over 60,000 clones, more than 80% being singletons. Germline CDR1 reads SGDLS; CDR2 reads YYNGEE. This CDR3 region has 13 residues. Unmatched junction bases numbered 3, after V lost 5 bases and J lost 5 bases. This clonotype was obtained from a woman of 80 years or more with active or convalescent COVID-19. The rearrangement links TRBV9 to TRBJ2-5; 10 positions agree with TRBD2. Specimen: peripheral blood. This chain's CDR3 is CASSSGGWETQYF. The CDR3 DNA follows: TGTGCCAGCAGTAGCGGGGGGTGGGAGACCCAGTACTTC.